The 32 T cell receptor beta chains presented below share a single source sample, sequenced in a study of regulatory T cells in long-lasting Graves disease. Time point of the sample: persistent/refractory GD, antithyroid drugs over 5 years with positive TRAb. After RNA was extracted from PBMCs, the TCR library was made from it. Building the TCR beta libraries relied on iRepertoire HTBI primers, and CDR3 regions underwent Arm-PCR. TCRdb processed the multiplex PCR reads anew with MiXCR; each CDR3 protein has one entry. Of some 430,000 distinct CDR3 sequences in the sample, about a fifth were seen once. The sample consisted of peripheral blood mononuclear cells (PBMCs), taken when the disease was refractory, from a patient treated with antithyroid drugs. The receptor source for this set is a female donor with Graves disease.

Notes on this clonotype: Since a much larger clone is just one base distant, this may be a read error. J is TRBJ1-3 and V is TRBV28; a possible D gene is TRBD1 (6 bases). Germline-derived CDR1 and CDR2 are MDHEN and SYDVKM. With 6 bases removed from V and 3 bases from J, the gap between germline ends came to 15 bases. The CDR3 contains 15 residues. CDR3 sequence: CASRWGRGYGNTIYF. The CDR3 DNA follows: TGTGCCAGCAGATGGGGCAGGGGTTATGGAAACACCATATATTTT.

This clonotype was counted ten times or more. V is TRBV11-3 and J is TRBJ2-7; D gene unclear. The CDR3 sequence is 15 residues long. V lost 6 bases to trimming and J lost 4 bases, with 19 bases between them. Germline loops: CDR1 SGHNT, CDR2 YENEEA. Written as DNA, the CDR3 is TGTGCCAGCAGTCCCGGTTCGGACCGAACTTACGAGCAGTACTTC. Translating gives CASSPGSDRTYEQYF.

This clonotype was detected many times. The CDR3 DNA is TGTGCCAGCAGTTTACAATCACAGAACTATGGCTACACCTTC. Protein: CASSLQSQNYGYTF. The rearrangement joins TRBV12-3 or TRBV12-4 to TRBJ1-2; D gene uncertain. V was pared by 2 bases and J by 2 bases, with 9 bases between. The CDR3 loop spans 14 amino acids.

This chain joins TRBV6-1 and TRBJ2-1, with 8 bases identical to TRBD1. J lost 6 bases, V lost 6 bases, and 10 bases had no gene match. This CDR3 region has 15 residues. Germline V gene sequence: CDR1 MNHNS, CDR2 SASEGT. CDR3 DNA: TGTGCCAGCAGCTCCGAGACAGGGGTGGTCAATGAGCAGTTCTTC. Its protein product is CASSSETGVVNEQFF.

The genes are TRBV7-9 and TRBJ2-5; tentatively, D is TRBD2 (5 bases). From germline, CDR1 is SEHNR and CDR2 FQNEAQ (reference sequence). V was cut by 3 bases and J by 3 bases, with 11 bases left in between. This CDR3 has 14 amino acids. This CDR3 is CASSFDGKKETQYF. The DNA of the CDR3 is TGTGCCAGCAGCTTTGACGGGAAAAAAGAGACCCAGTACTTC.

This clonotype was picked up many times. The chain joins TRBV28 to TRBJ2-7; D is tentatively TRBD1 or TRBD2 (5 bases each). Germline assignment: CDR1 MDHEN and CDR2 SYDVKM. Trimming took 4 bases from V and 2 from J, leaving 9 bases between them. The CDR3 spans 13 residues. The CDR3 here is CASSWQGPYEQYF. The CDR3 DNA reads TGTGCCAGCAGTTGGCAGGGACCCTACGAGCAGTACTTC.

The gene calls are TRBV25-1 and TRBJ2-7; 7 bases are a match to TRBD1. V lost 3 bases and J lost 2; bases outside the gene matches: 16. In germline, CDR1 is MGHDK, CDR2 SYGVNS. The CDR3 length is 18 residues. The DNA for the CDR3 is TGTGCCAGCAGTGAGCACCCGGGGACAGATAAATCGCCCTACGAGCAGTACTTC. Protein product: CASSEHPGTDKSPYEQYF.

The sample holds a few counts of this clonotype. V gene TRBV7-6 combines with J gene TRBJ2-2; D unresolved. CDR1 is SGHVS and CDR2 is FNYEAQ in the germline V gene. The length of the CDR3 is 17 residues. V lost 4 bases, J lost 0 bases, and 15 bases lay in between. The CDR3 sequence is CASSYGYGHANTGELFF. The CDR3 DNA is TGTGCCAGCAGCTATGGGTACGGGCACGCGAACACCGGGGAGCTGTTTTTT.

This clonotype was picked up many times. The chain couples TRBV20-1 to TRBJ1-1; D is ambiguous. The V end lost 0 bases, the J end lost 1 base, and 6 bases lay between the germline ends. This CDR3 spans 13 amino acids. Germline CDR1 DFQATT, CDR2 SNEGSKA (reference sequence). This CDR3 is CSARDLGNTEAFF. The CDR3 DNA reads as TGCAGTGCTAGAGATTTGGGGAACACTGAAGCTTTCTTT.

The chain employs TRBV7-9 and TRBJ2-7, with 9 bases aligning to TRBD1. Germline V gene lookup returns CDR1 SEHNR and CDR2 FQNEAQ (reference sequence). The length of the CDR3 is 16 residues. V dropped 5 bases and J dropped 3; count of bases not matched to a gene: 11. CDR3 residues: CASSPPGQGGDYEQYF. The CDR3 bases are TGTGCCAGCAGCCCCCCGGGACAGGGAGGTGACTACGAGCAGTACTTC. Full variable domain (outside the CDR3, taken from reference TRBV7-9 and TRBJ2-7): DTGVSQNPRHKITKRGQNVTFRCDPISEHNRLYWYRQTLGQGPEFLTYFQNEAQLEKSRLLSDRFSAERPKGSFSTLEIQRTEQGDSAMYLCASSPPGQGGDYEQYFGPGTRLTVT.

The V and J genes are TRBV7-9 and TRBJ2-5; the D gene is possibly TRBD1 (5 bases). The CDR3 sequence is 18 residues long. Trimming stripped 5 bases from V and 4 bases from J, with 26 bases between. Germline CDR1 SEHNR, CDR2 FQNEAQ (reference sequence). The CDR3 bases are TGTGCCAGCAGCCCCACCTCGGGTCGTCAGGGAAAGCGAGAGACCCAGTACTTC. Its translation is CASSPTSGRQGKRETQYF. Complete variable domain (other parts from reference TRBV7-9 and TRBJ2-5): DTGVSQNPRHKITKRGQNVTFRCDPISEHNRLYWYRQTLGQGPEFLTYFQNEAQLEKSRLLSDRFSAERPKGSFSTLEIQRTEQGDSAMYLCASSPTSGRQGKRETQYFGPGTRLLVL.

This clonotype was observed at least ten times. The chain couples TRBV2 to TRBJ1-5, with 10 bases that match TRBD1. CDR3 length: 15 residues. Germline V gene data show CDR1 as SNHLY and CDR2 as FYNNEI. J lost 6 bases, V lost 6 bases, and 8 bases had no gene match. The CDR3 region has the DNA TGTGCCAGCAGCGTCGACAGGGGGCTAGGTCAGCCCCAGCATTTT. This encodes CASSVDRGLGQPQHF.

The chain couples TRBV29-1 to TRBJ2-2; no clear D. This CDR3 is 13 amino acids long. V gave up 3 bases and J gave up 2 bases, with 7 bases separating them. Germline-derived CDR1 and CDR2 are SQVTM and ANQGSEA. The CDR3 region is CSVDGQNTGELFF. The DNA of the CDR3 is TGCAGCGTTGATGGTCAAAACACCGGGGAGCTGTTTTTT.

The V gene is TRBV25-1, the J gene TRBJ1-2; D uncertain. From germline, CDR1 is MGHDK and CDR2 SYGVNS. This CDR3 comprises 15 residues. Trimming took off 0 bases at V and 8 bases at J, with 16 bases between the two ends. CDR3 in DNA: TGTGCCAGCAGTGAATATTCTGGACTGCTGCAAGGCTACACCTTC. This sequence encodes CASSEYSGLLQGYTF.

V is TRBV28 and J is TRBJ2-6, with 9 bases aligning to TRBD2. Per the germline V gene, CDR1 is MDHEN and CDR2 is SYDVKM. This CDR3 has 17 residues. V shed 3 bases and J 3 bases; nucleotides not matched to a gene: 6. The CDR3, as DNA: TGTGCCAGCAGTTTGTTAGCGGGAGAACGTGGGGCCAACGTCCTGACTTTC. Translating gives CASSLLAGERGANVLTF.

This clonotype was counted a few times. One end of the junction fails to match germline, which may point to a read error. The genes are TRBV7-7 and TRBJ2-5, with D unclear. Germline V CDR1 and CDR2: SSHAT, FNYEAQ (reference sequence). CDR3 length: 15 residues. CDR3 nucleotide sequence: TGTGCTAGCAGCTCCCTCGGTGGGTTCCAAGAGACCCAGTACTTC. Amino acid sequence: CASSSLGGFQETQYF. Complete variable domain (other parts from reference TRBV7-7 and TRBJ2-5): GAGVSQSPRYKVTKRGQDVTLRCDPISSHATLYWYQQALGQGPEFLTYFNYEAQPDKSGLPSDRFSAERPEGSISTLTIQRTEQRDSAMYRCASSSLGGFQETQYFGPGTRLLVL.

A remark on this clonotype: A junction end diverges from the germline sequence, so it may reflect a read error. The V gene is TRBV5-1, the J gene TRBJ2-5; the D gene is possibly TRBD1 (6 bases). Looked up from germline, CDR1 is SGHRS and CDR2 is YFSETQ. This CDR3 spans 16 amino acids. CDR3 nucleotides: TGCGCCGGCAGCTTGGTCCCGGGACAACCGAAAGAGACCCAGTACTTC. Protein sequence: CAGSLVPGQPKETQYF. The full variable domain, with the rest looked up from reference TRBV5-1 and TRBJ2-5, is KAGVTQTPRYLIKTRGQQVTLSCSPISGHRSVSWYQQTPGQGLQFLFEYFSETQRNKGNFPGRFSGRQFSNSRSEMNVSTLELGDSALYLCAGSLVPGQPKETQYFGPGTRLLVL.

This chain joins TRBV6-1 and TRBJ1-1, with D uncertain. The length of the CDR3 is 12 residues. Trimming left V 5 bases short and J 7 bases short, with 11 bases between. Germline CDR1 and CDR2: MNHNS and SASEGT. The CDR3: CASSHRNNEAFF. CDR3 DNA: TGTGCCAGCAGTCACAGAAATAATGAAGCTTTCTTT.

This clonotype was found a few times. The chain couples TRBV7-6 to TRBJ1-2, with TRBD1 matching over 7 bases. The CDR3 extends over 15 amino acids. Germline trimming cut 5 bases from V and 6 bases from J; bases unmatched to any gene: 12. The germline V gene has CDR1 SGHVS and CDR2 FNYEAQ. CDR3 DNA sequence: TGTGCCAGCAGCGGTTTGACAGGGAAGAAGGATGGCTACACCTTC. This sequence encodes CASSGLTGKKDGYTF.

This clonotype was found many times. This rearrangement joins TRBV20-1 to TRBJ2-7; 8 nucleotides agree with TRBD1. J gave up 3 bases and V 6 bases, and 13 bases lay outside the gene matches. Germline CDR1 is DFQATT and CDR2 is SNEGSKA (reference sequence). The CDR3 is 15 residues long. The CDR3 sequence: CSAYASGQGNYEQYF. CDR3 DNA sequence: TGCAGTGCCTACGCCTCAGGACAGGGTAACTACGAGCAGTACTTC.

V gene TRBV10-3 combines with J gene TRBJ2-7, with TRBD2 matching 11 bases. V gave up 6 bases and J gave up 2 bases; unmatched junction bases: 3. Germline loops: CDR1 ENHRY, CDR2 SYGVKD. This CDR3 has 14 amino acids. The CDR3 sequence: CAIRGLAEPYEQYF. The CDR3 DNA reads as TGTGCCATCAGGGGACTAGCGGAGCCCTACGAGCAGTACTTC.

This clonotype came up many times. CDR3 sequence reads: CASRDSLNTEAFF. The CDR3 DNA is TGTGCCAGCAGGGACAGCCTGAACACTGAAGCTTTCTTT. This chain uses TRBV11-2 with TRBJ1-1; D perhaps matches TRBD1 (6 bases). In germline, CDR1 is SGHAT, CDR2 FQNNGV. Trimming took off 6 bases at V and 0 bases at J, with 8 bases between the two ends. The CDR3 consists of 13 residues.

Comments on this clonotype: This may arise from a read error, as a much more abundant clone is one base away. This chain connects TRBV6-1 to TRBJ1-5; 8 bases are shared with TRBD1. Unmatched junction bases numbered 5, after V lost 3 bases and J lost 7 bases. Germline CDR1 MNHNS, CDR2 SASEGT. The CDR3 loop spans 14 amino acids. The CDR3 loop is CASSETGAHQPQHF. CDR3 bases: TGTGCCAGCAGTGAGACAGGGGCGCACCAGCCCCAGCATTTT.

This clonotype was observed many times. CDR3 in DNA: TGCAGTGCTGCCAGGGGGATCGTGTCGGAAAAACTGTTTTTT. Translation gives CSAARGIVSEKLFF. This chain connects TRBV20-1 to TRBJ1-4, with TRBD1 matching over 7 bases. V gave up 5 bases and J gave up 8 bases; unmatched junction bases: 11. The CDR3 extends over 14 amino acids. CDR1 DFQATT and CDR2 SNEGSKA come from the germline V gene (reference sequence).

This rearrangement joins TRBV9 to TRBJ2-6; D could derive from TRBD1 or TRBD2 (5 bases each). The CDR3 consists of 14 residues. CDR1 and CDR2 from the germline V gene are SGDLS and YYNGEE. Trimming took 4 bases from V and 5 from J, leaving 10 bases between them. The CDR3 sequence is CASSSGPRANVLTF. CDR3 nucleotide sequence: TGTGCCAGCAGCTCGGGACCCAGGGCCAACGTCCTGACTTTC. Complete variable domain (other parts from reference TRBV9 and TRBJ2-6): DSGVTQTPKHLITATGQRVTLRCSPRSGDLSVYWYQQSLDQGLQFLIQYYNGEERAKGNILERFSAQQFPDLHSELNLSSLELGDSALYFCASSSGPRANVLTFGAGSRLTVL.

The chain recombines TRBV28 with TRBJ1-6; D remains unclear. CDR1 is MDHEN and CDR2 is SYDVKM in the germline V gene. V was trimmed by 4 bases and J by 12 bases, leaving 16 bases between them. This CDR3 has 14 amino acids. CDR3 region: CASSSQAQVEPLHF. The CDR3, as DNA: TGTGCCAGCAGTTCCCAGGCCCAGGTAGAACCCCTCCACTTT.

The sample holds a few counts of this clonotype. The chain employs TRBV9 and TRBJ2-7, with 10 nucleotides matching TRBD2. The CDR3 is 15 residues long. CDR1 and CDR2 from the germline V gene are SGDLS and YYNGEE. V gave up 4 bases and J gave up 3 bases; unmatched junction bases: 7. Here the CDR3 reads CASSPRLAGDYEQYF. As DNA, the CDR3 is TGTGCCAGCAGCCCCCGACTAGCGGGTGACTACGAGCAGTACTTC.

The gene calls are TRBV20-1 and TRBJ1-2; D gene ambiguous. V lost 5 bases to trimming and J lost 7 bases, with 17 bases between them. The CDR3 covers 13 residues. Germline CDR1 reads DFQATT; CDR2 reads SNEGSKA (reference sequence). The DNA of the CDR3 is TGCAGTGCTGGAGTGGAGGGCCAAGGTGGCTACACCTTC. Translated: CSAGVEGQGGYTF.

The CDR3 coding sequence is TGTGCCTGGGCTCCTGGTTCCAGGGAGCAGTTCTTC. The encoded protein is CAWAPGSREQFF. The chain joins TRBV30 to TRBJ2-1, with no clear D. The ends were cut back, 5 bases at V and 10 bases at J, with 15 bases in the middle. From germline, CDR1 is GTSNPN and CDR2 SVGIG (reference sequence). CDR3 length: 12 amino acids.

The sample holds a few counts of this clonotype. CDR3 loop: CASSLTSGRAAGTGELFF. CDR3 nucleotide sequence: TGTGCCAGCAGCCTGACTAGCGGGAGGGCCGCGGGGACCGGGGAGCTGTTTTTT. The V and J genes are TRBV7-2 and TRBJ2-2, with 14 bases that match TRBD2. CDR1 SGHTA and CDR2 FQGNSA come from the germline V gene. J lost 5 bases, V lost 5 bases, and 10 bases had no gene match. The CDR3 length is 18 residues.

The sample holds a few counts of this clonotype. This rearrangement joins TRBV19 to TRBJ1-5, with D perhaps TRBD1 (6 bases). Deletions cut 0 bases from V and 1 base from J, with 10 bases between. The germline V gene encodes CDR1 LNHDA and CDR2 SQIVND (reference sequence). CDR3 size: 16 residues. The CDR3 sequence: CASSIERQESNQPQHF. As DNA, the CDR3 is TGTGCCAGTAGTATAGAGAGACAGGAGAGCAATCAGCCCCAGCATTTT.

Ten or more counts support this clonotype. CDR3 residues: CASWGSSYNSPLHF. CDR3 sequence (DNA): TGTGCCAGTTGGGGGAGCTCCTATAATTCACCCCTCCACTTT. V is TRBV28 and J is TRBJ1-6, with a tentative D call TRBD1 (5 bases). V dropped 9 bases and J dropped 0 bases, with 9 bases sitting between them. Germline lookup yields CDR1 MDHEN and CDR2 SYDVKM. This CDR3 is 14 amino acids long.